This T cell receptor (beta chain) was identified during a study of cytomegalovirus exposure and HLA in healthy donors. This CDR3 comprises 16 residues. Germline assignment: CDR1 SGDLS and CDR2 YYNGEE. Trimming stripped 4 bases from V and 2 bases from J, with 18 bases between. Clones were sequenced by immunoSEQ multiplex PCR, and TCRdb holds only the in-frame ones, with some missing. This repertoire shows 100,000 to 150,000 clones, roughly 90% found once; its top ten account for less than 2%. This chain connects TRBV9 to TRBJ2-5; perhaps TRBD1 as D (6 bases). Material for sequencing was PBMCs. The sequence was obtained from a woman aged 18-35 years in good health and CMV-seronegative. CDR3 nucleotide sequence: TGTGCCAGCAGCACCTCCCCCCGGACAGAGCAAGAGACCCAGTACTTC. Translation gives CASSTSPRTEQETQYF. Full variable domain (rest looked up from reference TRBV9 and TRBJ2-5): DSGVTQTPKHLITATGQRVTLRCSPRSGDLSVYWYQQSLDQGLQFLIQYYNGEERAKGNILERFSAQQFPDLHSELNLSSLELGDSALYFCASSTSPRTEQETQYFGPGTRLLVL.